This T cell receptor beta chain was captured by sequencing in a study of OX40 agonist ivuxolimab in advanced cancers. In germline, CDR1 is MNHEY, CDR2 SVGAGI. Trimming took 4 bases from V and 2 from J, leaving 11 bases between them. The CDR3 covers 14 residues. This clone showed up just once. Assay: immunoSEQ multiplex PCR; the TCRdb copy retains only in-frame clones and omits some. The table has some 54,000 clones, approximately 80% seen once; the top ten hold approximately 6.8%. The genes are TRBV6-5 and TRBJ1-2; perhaps TRBD1 as D (5 bases). This receptor was obtained from an adult with an advanced solid tumor such as melanoma, head and neck, liver or kidney cancer. Sequencing was performed on CD4+ or CD8+ T cells sorted from blood, taken in a trial of the OX40 agonist ivuxolimab. As DNA, the CDR3 is TGTGCCAGCAGTTTGGGGACCGGGAACTATGGCTACACCTTC. Translation: CASSLGTGNYGYTF.